This T cell receptor beta chain was sequenced for a study of B cell selection in AIRE deficiency. Study conclusions and caveats: Shorter CDR3s marked shared Treg sequences, biased toward few non-templated insertions. Only about 9.3% of approximately 3,700 shared Treg sequences were patient-specific; about 30% healthy-specific. About 30% of healthy-shared Treg TCRbeta sequences appeared in patient Tconv cells.

About this clone: Its matching antigen is unknown.

Data came from immunoSEQ multiplex PCR; TCRdb stores just in-frame clones and leaves some out. The profile shows about 24,000 clones, roughly 96% of them singletons. CD4+CD127+ cells were sorted as the conventional CD4 T cells. Material for sequencing was CD4+CD127+ conventional T cells sorted from PBMCs. The receptor was isolated from a human donor in good health.

The CDR3 region is CASSPRQGGIGTEAFF. The CDR3 DNA reads TGTGCCAGCAGCCCGCGACAGGGGGGGATTGGCACTGAAGCTTTCTTT. The V gene is TRBV7-6, the J gene TRBJ1-1; 9 positions agree with TRBD1. This CDR3 has 16 residues. Germline CDR1 reads SGHVS; CDR2 reads FNYEAQ. Trimming cost V 5 bases and J 4 bases; bases outside gene matches: 11. Complete variable domain (other parts from reference TRBV7-6 and TRBJ1-1): GAGVSQSPRYKVTKRGQDVALRCDPISGHVSLYWYRQALGQGPEFLTYFNYEAQQDKSGLPNDRFSAERPEGSISTLTIQRTEQRDSAMYRCASSPRQGGIGTEAFFGQGTRLTVV.